One sample yielded the 19 T cell receptor beta chains listed below, sequenced in a study of blood T cell repertoires in COVID-19. Data came from immunoSEQ multiplex PCR; TCRdb stores just in-frame clones and leaves some out. This table holds about 160,000 clones, approximately 85% found once. What was sequenced was peripheral blood. The receptors derive from a man aged 35 to 55 who had recovered from COVID-19.

The V and J genes are TRBV6-2 or TRBV6-3 and TRBJ2-1; 10 bases align to TRBD2. There are 16 residues in the CDR3. Germline V gene data show CDR1 as MNHEY and CDR2 as SVGEGT. With 2 bases clipped from V and 3 bases from J, the junction kept 4 bases outside the gene matches. CDR3 sequence: CASSYTLAGVYNEQFF. Here the CDR3 DNA reads TGTGCCAGCAGTTACACTCTAGCGGGGGTCTACAATGAGCAGTTCTTC.

The V call is TRBV28, the J call TRBJ1-1; D remains unclear. With 5 bases removed from V and 0 bases from J, the gap between germline ends came to 4 bases. Germline CDR1 reads MDHEN; CDR2 reads SYDVKM. The CDR3 totals 12 residues. CDR3 DNA: TGTGCCAGCAGTCTTCTGAACACTGAAGCTTTCTTT. Residues: CASSLLNTEAFF.

The J gene is TRBJ1-5, the V gene TRBV7-8, with a weak D call TRBD1 (5 bases). V shed 1 base and J shed 3 bases, with 7 bases lying between them. The CDR3 consists of 14 residues. Germline CDR1 is SGHVS and CDR2 is FQNEAQ. The DNA for the CDR3 is TGTGCCAGCAGCTTAGGACAGAACAATCAGCCCCAGCATTTT. Amino acid sequence: CASSLGQNNQPQHF. Using reference TRBV7-8 and TRBJ1-5 for the parts outside the CDR3, the full variable domain is GAGVSQSPRYKVAKRGQDVALRCDPISGHVSLFWYQQALGQGPEFLTYFQNEAQLDKSGLPSDRFFAERPEGSVSTLKIQRTQQEDSAVYLCASSLGQNNQPQHFGDGTRLSIL.

The chain links TRBV4-1 to TRBJ2-7, with D tentatively TRBD2 (5 bases). V lost 0 bases and J lost 5, with 14 bases in between. This CDR3 has 15 amino acids. CDR1 is MGHRA and CDR2 is YSYEKL in the germline V gene. Here the CDR3 reads CASSQDRLLRDEQYF. The DNA of the CDR3 is TGCGCCAGCAGCCAAGATCGCCTTTTGAGGGACGAGCAGTACTTC.

This chain connects TRBV16 to TRBJ2-3; weak D call: TRBD1 (6 bases). V lost 4 bases, J lost 5 bases, and 7 bases lay in between. The CDR3 is made up of 12 amino acids. The germline gives CDR1 KGHSY, CDR2 FQNENV. The CDR3 bases are TGTGCCAGCAGCCTACAGGGAGATACGCAGTATTTT. Its protein is CASSLQGDTQYF. The complete variable domain, with remaining parts taken from reference TRBV16 and TRBJ2-3, reads GEEVAQTPKHLVRGEGQKAKLYCAPIKGHSYVFWYQQVLKNEFKFLISFQNENVFDETGMPKERFSAKCLPNSPCSLEIQATKLEDSAVYFCASSLQGDTQYFGPGTRLTVL.

The rearrangement links TRBV10-3 to TRBJ2-3; D gene ambiguous. Per the germline V gene, CDR1 is ENHRY and CDR2 is SYGVKD. V lost 2 bases and J lost 2, with 14 bases in between. The CDR3 runs to 16 residues. The CDR3 loop reads CAISETSKLNTDTQYF. CDR3 coding DNA: TGTGCCATCAGTGAGACATCGAAACTAAACACAGATACGCAGTATTTT.

The rearrangement joins TRBV13 to TRBJ1-6, with 7 bases that match TRBD1. Germline assignment: CDR1 PRHDT and CDR2 FYEKMQ (reference sequence). Trimming at V came to 5 bases and at J to 3 bases, leaving 7 bases not matched to a gene. The CDR3 runs 16 residues. For the CDR3, the DNA is TGTGCCAGCAGCCCCACCGGGACAGACTATAATTCACCCCTCCACTTT. The encoded protein is CASSPTGTDYNSPLHF.

This clone was picked up one time. J is TRBJ2-3 and V is TRBV19, with D perhaps TRBD2 (10 bases). The CDR3 has 16 amino acids. The germline V gene has CDR1 LNHDA and CDR2 SQIVND (reference sequence). Between the trimmed V and J ends, which lost 4 bases and 8 bases, there was a span of 22 bases. The CDR3 spells CASSTPSGRQGGTQYF. Written as DNA, the CDR3 is TGTGCCAGTAGTACCCCTAGCGGGAGACAGGGGGGTACGCAGTATTTT.

J is TRBJ1-1 and V is TRBV30; 8 bases agree with TRBD1. Per germline, CDR1 GTSNPN and CDR2 SVGIG (reference sequence). The junction had 6 bases not matched to a gene; V was cut back by 4 bases and J by 5 bases. This CDR3 is 13 amino acids long. In DNA, the CDR3 is TGTGCCTGGACAGGGGGCGTAAAAACTGAAGCTTTCTTT. Amino acids: CAWTGGVKTEAFF.

The V call is TRBV10-1, the J call TRBJ2-3; the match to TRBD2 covers 7 bases. The V and J ends lost 3 bases and 10 bases, in that order; junction bases with no gene match: 13. CDR3 length equals 15 residues. Per germline, CDR1 WNHNN and CDR2 SYGVQD (reference sequence). CDR3 bases: TGCGCCAGCAGTGACTGTCTAGCGGTGGGCGCAGCGCAGTATTTT. The encoded protein is CASSDCLAVGAAQYF.

The rearrangement uses TRBV2 and TRBJ1-1; D call uncertain. The CDR3 runs to 12 residues. CDR1 SNHLY and CDR2 FYNNEI come from the germline V gene. V gave up 8 bases and J gave up 4 bases, with 11 bases separating them. The CDR3 coding sequence is TGTGCCAGCCAGTTTTCGGGCACTGAAGCTTTCTTT. Protein sequence: CASQFSGTEAFF.

The CDR3 protein is CASSQGGSPWTDTQYF. For the CDR3, the DNA is TGCGCCAGCAGCCAAGGCGGGAGCCCTTGGACAGATACGCAGTATTTT. The chain combines TRBV4-3 with TRBJ2-3, with 7 bases aligning to TRBD2. V lost 1 base, J lost 3 bases, and 7 bases stayed unmatched. The germline gives CDR1 LGHNA, CDR2 YSLEER. This CDR3 has 16 residues.

The CDR3 DNA follows: TGTGCCTGGAGTGCGTCTGCTAGTGGAAACACCATATATTTT. Its protein product is CAWSASASGNTIYF. This chain connects TRBV30 to TRBJ1-3, with D unclear. This CDR3 is 14 amino acids long. The V gene lost 1 base and the J gene lost 3 bases, with 10 bases spanning the gap. Germline-derived CDR1 and CDR2 are GTSNPN and SVGIG (reference sequence).

The gene calls are TRBV7-2 and TRBJ1-5, with D hard to call. V lost 5 bases and J 7 bases, leaving 12 bases between the germline ends. Germline V gives CDR1 SGHTA, CDR2 FQGNSA. CDR3 length: 13 amino acids. Here the CDR3 DNA reads TGTGCCAGCAGCCCGAGAGGTGGACAGCCCCAGCATTTT. Protein product: CASSPRGGQPQHF.

The chain links TRBV7-2 to TRBJ1-2; TRBD1 matches 9 bases. J gave up 13 bases and V 5 bases, and 17 bases lay outside the gene matches. The CDR3 runs to 15 residues. CDR1 SGHTA and CDR2 FQGNSA come from the germline V gene. The DNA of the CDR3 is TGTGCCAGCAGCCCGCTACAGGGGGCGCCCGGTTTAGGCACCTTC. Protein product: CASSPLQGAPGLGTF.

V gene TRBV25-1 combines with J gene TRBJ2-7; a possible D gene is TRBD1 (5 bases). Germline V gene lookup returns CDR1 MGHDK and CDR2 SYGVNS. This CDR3 contains 13 residues. Between the trimmed V and J ends, which lost 2 bases and 5 bases, there was a span of 10 bases. CDR3 in amino acids: CASSEPGWDEQYF. The CDR3 DNA reads TGTGCCAGCAGTGAACCAGGGTGGGACGAGCAGTACTTC.

The chain combines TRBV3-1 (or the pseudogene TRBV3-2) with TRBJ1-1; D call uncertain. There are 14 residues in the CDR3. The germline V and J ends were trimmed by 3 bases and 8 bases, with 16 bases remaining between them. CDR1 and CDR2 (germline): LGHDT, YNNKEL (reference sequence). CDR3 in DNA: TGTGCCAGCAGCCAGTCCGGAGAGGGCAACGAAGCTTTCTTT. It codes for CASSQSGEGNEAFF.

The chain employs TRBV5-1 and TRBJ2-7; tentative D call: TRBD2 (5 bases). From germline, CDR1 is SGHRS and CDR2 YFSETQ. The CDR3 loop spans 14 amino acids. The ends were cut back, 0 bases at V and 2 bases at J, with 9 bases in the middle. The DNA for the CDR3 is TGCGCCAGCAGCTTGGGGACTTTACCCTACGAGCAGTACTTC. As protein: CASSLGTLPYEQYF.

V is TRBV7-9 and J is TRBJ1-3; D is unresolved. Per germline, CDR1 SEHNR and CDR2 FQNEAQ (reference sequence). The CDR3 consists of 14 residues. V was trimmed by 5 bases and J by 0 bases, leaving 8 bases between them. CDR3 bases: TGTGCCAGCAGCCCCGGGGACTCTGGAAACACCATATATTTT. The encoded protein is CASSPGDSGNTIYF.